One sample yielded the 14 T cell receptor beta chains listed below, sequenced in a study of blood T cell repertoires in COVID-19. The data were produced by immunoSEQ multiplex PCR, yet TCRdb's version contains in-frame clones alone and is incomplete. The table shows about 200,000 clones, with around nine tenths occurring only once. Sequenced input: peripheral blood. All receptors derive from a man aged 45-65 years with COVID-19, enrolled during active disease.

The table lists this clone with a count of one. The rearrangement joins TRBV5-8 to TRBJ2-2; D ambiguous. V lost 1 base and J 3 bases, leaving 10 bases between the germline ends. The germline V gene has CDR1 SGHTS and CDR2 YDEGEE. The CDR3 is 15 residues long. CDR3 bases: TGTGCCAGCAGCTTGCGGCCAGGCCACACCGGGGAGCTGTTTTTT. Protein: CASSLRPGHTGELFF. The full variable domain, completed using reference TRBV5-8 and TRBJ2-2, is EAGVTQSPTHLIKTRGQQATLRCSPISGHTSVYWYQQALGLGLQFLLWYDEGEERNRGNFPPRFSGRQFPNYSSELNVNALELEDSALYLCASSLRPGHTGELFFGEGSRLTVL.

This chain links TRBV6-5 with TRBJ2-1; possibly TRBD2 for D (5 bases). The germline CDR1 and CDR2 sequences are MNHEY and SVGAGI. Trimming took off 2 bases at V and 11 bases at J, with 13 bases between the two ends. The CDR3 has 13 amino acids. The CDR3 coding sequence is TGTGCCAGCAGTTACCGAGTCGAGGGAAAGCAGTTCTTC. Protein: CASSYRVEGKQFF.

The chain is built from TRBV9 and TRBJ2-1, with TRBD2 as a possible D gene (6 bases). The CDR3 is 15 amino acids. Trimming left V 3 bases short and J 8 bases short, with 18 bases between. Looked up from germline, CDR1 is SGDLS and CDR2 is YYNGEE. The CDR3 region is CASSAPGGTSDEQFF. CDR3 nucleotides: TGTGCCAGCAGCGCCCCAGGAGGGACTTCCGATGAGCAGTTCTTC.

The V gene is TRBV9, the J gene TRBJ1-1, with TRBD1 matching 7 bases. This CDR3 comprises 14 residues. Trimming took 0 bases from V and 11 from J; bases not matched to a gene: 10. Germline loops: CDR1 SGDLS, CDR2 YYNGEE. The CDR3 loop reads CASSVAFDTGVAFF. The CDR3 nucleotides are TGTGCCAGCAGCGTAGCCTTTGACACAGGGGTGGCTTTCTTT.

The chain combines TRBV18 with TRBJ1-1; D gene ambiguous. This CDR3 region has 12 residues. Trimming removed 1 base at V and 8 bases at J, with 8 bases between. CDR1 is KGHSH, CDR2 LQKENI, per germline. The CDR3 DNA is TGTGCCAGCTCACCACGGAAGAGGGAAGCTTTCTTT. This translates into CASSPRKREAFF.

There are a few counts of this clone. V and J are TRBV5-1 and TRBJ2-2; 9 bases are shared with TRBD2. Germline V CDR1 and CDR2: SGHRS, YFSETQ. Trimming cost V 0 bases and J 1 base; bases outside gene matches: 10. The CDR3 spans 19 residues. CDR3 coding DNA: TGCGCCAGCAGCTTGGTCCCTCTAGGAGCGGGAGGGAACACCGGGGAGCTGTTTTTT. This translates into CASSLVPLGAGGNTGELFF.

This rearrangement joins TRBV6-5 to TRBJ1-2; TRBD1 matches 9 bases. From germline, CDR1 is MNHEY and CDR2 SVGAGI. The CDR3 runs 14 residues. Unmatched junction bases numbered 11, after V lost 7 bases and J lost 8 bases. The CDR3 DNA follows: TGTGCCAGCACCTTACAGGGGGCTAATGGAGGCTACACCTTC. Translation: CASTLQGANGGYTF.

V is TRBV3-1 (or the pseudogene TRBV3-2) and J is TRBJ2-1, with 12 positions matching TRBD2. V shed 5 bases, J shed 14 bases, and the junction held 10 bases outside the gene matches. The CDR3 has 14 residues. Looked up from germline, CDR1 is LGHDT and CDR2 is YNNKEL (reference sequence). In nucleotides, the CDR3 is TGTGCCAGCAGCTGGACGGGGCTAGCGGGGGGGAAGTTCTTC. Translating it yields CASSWTGLAGGKFF.

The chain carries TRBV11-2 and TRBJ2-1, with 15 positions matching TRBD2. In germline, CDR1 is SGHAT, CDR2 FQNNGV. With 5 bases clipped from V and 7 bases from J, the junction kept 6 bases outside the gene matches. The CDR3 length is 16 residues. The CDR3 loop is CASSRGTSGRSNEQFF. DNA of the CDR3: TGTGCCAGCAGCAGAGGGACTAGCGGGAGGTCAAATGAGCAGTTCTTC.

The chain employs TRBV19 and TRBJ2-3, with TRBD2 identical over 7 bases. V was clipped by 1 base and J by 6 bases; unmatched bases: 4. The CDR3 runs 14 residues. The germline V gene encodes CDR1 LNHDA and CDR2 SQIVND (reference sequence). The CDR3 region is CASSIGLAVDTQYF. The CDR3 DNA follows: TGTGCCAGTAGTATAGGTCTAGCGGTGGATACGCAGTATTTT.

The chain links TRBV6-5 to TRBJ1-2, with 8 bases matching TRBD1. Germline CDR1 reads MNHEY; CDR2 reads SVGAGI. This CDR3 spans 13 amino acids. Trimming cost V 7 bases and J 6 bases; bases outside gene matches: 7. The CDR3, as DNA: TGTGCCAGCAACAGGGGGGATTGGGATGGCTACACCTTC. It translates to CASNRGDWDGYTF.

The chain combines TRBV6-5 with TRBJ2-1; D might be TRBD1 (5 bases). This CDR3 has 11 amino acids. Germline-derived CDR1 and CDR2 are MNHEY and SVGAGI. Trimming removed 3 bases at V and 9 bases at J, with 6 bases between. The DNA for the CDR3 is TGTGCCAGCAGTTATAGGGGTGAGCAGTTCTTC. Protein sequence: CASSYRGEQFF.

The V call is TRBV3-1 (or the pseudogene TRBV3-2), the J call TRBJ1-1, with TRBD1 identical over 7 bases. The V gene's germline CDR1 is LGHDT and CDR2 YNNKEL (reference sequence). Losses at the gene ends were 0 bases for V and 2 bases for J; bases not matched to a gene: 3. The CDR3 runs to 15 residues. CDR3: CASSQEGTANTEAFF. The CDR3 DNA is TGTGCCAGCAGCCAAGAGGGGACAGCAAACACTGAAGCTTTCTTT.

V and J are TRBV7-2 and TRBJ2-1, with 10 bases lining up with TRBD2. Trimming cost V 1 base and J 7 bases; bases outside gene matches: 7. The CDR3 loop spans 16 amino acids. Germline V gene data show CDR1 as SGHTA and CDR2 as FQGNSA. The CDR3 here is CASSLVRLAGANEQFF. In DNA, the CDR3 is TGTGCCAGCAGCTTAGTTAGGCTAGCGGGAGCGAATGAGCAGTTCTTC.